This T cell receptor (beta chain) was recovered during a study of T cell repertoires in cytomegalovirus infection (dated by TCRdb to the late 2010s). For the wider study: Recently identified HLA-C-restricted CMV epitopes, whose presentation resists viral immunomodulation, were targeted by peptide stimulations together with well-studied HLA-B-restricted epitopes. Because public TCR beta signatures pointed to carriage of CMV infection together with the matching HLA type, the HLA type of each donor mattered for the analysis. The research as a whole found: The ex vivo response was dominated by HLA-C-restricted CMV-specific TCR beta clonotypes, and the single most frequent clonotype in two of eight donors was supplied by these HLA-C-restricted clonotypes. In both this cohort and an independent roughly 330-donor cohort, the cumulative frequency of public TCR beta family members distinguished carriers of CMV infection plus the relevant HLA type.

Sequencing took place on an Illumina HiSeq 1500. The raw public reads went through TCRdb reprocessing: fastp at Q25, MiXCR clone calling, in-frame beta chains kept. Identical CDR3 protein sequences are pooled into one entry, listed with their most common genes and DNA. This sample gives under 50,000 distinct CDR3 sequences in total; 20% to 25% of them show up just once. Of the sample, around 90% is held by the ten largest clones. The treatment or condition label, read with the paper, signifies: in vitro stimulation with specific CMV peptide epitopes to enrich CMV-specific T cells. V and J lose 5 bases and 2 bases, and a span of 17 bases separates them. From the germline V gene (reference sequence), CDR1 is SEHNR and CDR2 is FQNEAQ. Measured from the cysteine to the phenylalanine, the CDR3 is 16 residues long. The CDR3 DNA has 48 bases and is translated from base 1. This clonotype was detected only a few times. It has no known antigen specificity. Base qualities are not at hand, and no much larger clone is one base apart.

This receptor was taken from a human donor in good health (CMV status not recorded). Some clones in this sample may be carry-over from other donors' samples. The input for sequencing was CD8+ T cells from cultured PBMCs, taken from culture after CMV antigen stimulation. The chain joins TRBV7-9 to TRBJ2-3; D gene: possibly TRBD1, on 6 matching bases. The bases are TGTGCCAGCAGCCGTTTAGGGGGTGAGACCACAGATACGCAGTATTTT. Its translation is CASSRLGGETTDTQYF.